Below, 10 T cell receptor beta chains from the same sample are listed, as sequenced in a study of blood T cells in healthy people across ages. Next came a second PCR, run for about 7 to 12 cycles, which used a sample-barcoded 5' primer along with a J-beta primer mix. TCRdb re-called the 5' RACE reads with MiXCR, one entry per CDR3 protein. Of 780,000 or so distinct CDR3 sequences detected, approximately 60% appear once; the ten largest clones hold roughly 25%. Sequenced material: blood. The receptors originated from a man aged 40-55 years in good health.

Notes on this clonotype: One end of the junction fails to match germline, which may point to a read error. This chain uses TRBV7-6 with TRBJ2-3, with D perhaps given as TRBD1 or TRBD2 (5 bases each). Per germline, CDR1 SGHVS and CDR2 FNYEAQ. This CDR3 has 17 amino acids. CDR3 in DNA: TGTGCCAACAGCAACCCCTCCGGACTGGCAGGGCGGGATACGCAGTATTTT. Translating it yields CANSNPSGLAGRDTQYF.

This chain links TRBV12-3 or TRBV12-4 with TRBJ2-3; 7 bases line up with TRBD1. V was pared by 6 bases and J by 1 base, with 4 bases of the junction left unmatched. This CDR3 is built from 14 residues. CDR3 sequence (DNA): TGTGCCAGCAGACCGACAGGGCGCACAGATACGCAGTATTTT. Translation: CASRPTGRTDTQYF.

The chain uses TRBV7-8 and TRBJ1-2; 7 bases are a match to TRBD1. Germline CDR1 reads SGHVS; CDR2 reads FQNEAQ. This CDR3 comprises 13 residues. V gave up 5 bases and J gave up 8 bases; unmatched junction bases: 8. CDR3 sequence: CASSVTGDNGYTF. The CDR3 nucleotides are TGTGCCAGCAGCGTAACAGGGGATAACGGCTACACCTTC.

The J gene is TRBJ2-7, the V gene TRBV7-9; either TRBD1 or TRBD2 may fit D (5 bases each). Per germline, CDR1 SEHNR and CDR2 FQNEAQ (reference sequence). The V end was cut by 6 bases, the J end by 3 bases, with 12 bases between. The CDR3 runs to 13 residues. The CDR3 nucleotides are TGTGCCAGCAGTGGGACCGCAGGCTACGAGCAGTACTTC. Its translation is CASSGTAGYEQYF.

This clonotype appeared a few times. The genes are TRBV3-1 and TRBJ2-7, with TRBD1 matching 10 bases. V trimming: 3 bases; J trimming: 3 bases; junction bases outside the gene matches: 8. The germline V gene has CDR1 LGHDT and CDR2 YNNKEL (reference sequence). This CDR3 has 16 amino acids. CDR3 in DNA: TGTGCCAGCAGCCACCCTGGACAGGGGGGTCACTACGAGCAGTACTTC. Translating it yields CASSHPGQGGHYEQYF.

The chain has TRBV7-9 and TRBJ2-5; D unclear. Trimming took off 5 bases at V and 5 bases at J, with 9 bases between the two ends. Germline values: CDR1 SEHNR, CDR2 FQNEAQ (reference sequence). The CDR3 spans 12 residues. CDR3 sequence: CASSRAKETQYF. The DNA for the CDR3 is TGTGCCAGCAGCCGAGCCAAGGAGACCCAGTACTTC.

Notes on this clonotype: One end of the junction varies from germline; a read error may be responsible. V gene TRBV7-9 combines with J gene TRBJ2-1; D unresolved. The CDR3 spans 12 residues. CDR1 is SEHNR and CDR2 is FQNEAQ in the germline V gene (reference sequence). CDR3: CASRLSRVEQFF. CDR3 sequence (DNA): TGTGCCAGCCGCTTGTCCCGAGTTGAGCAGTTCTTC.

This chain links TRBV28 with TRBJ2-7; maybe TRBD1 (5 bases). CDR3 length: 13 amino acids. Germline CDR1 and CDR2: MDHEN and SYDVKM. Between the trimmed V and J ends, which lost 3 bases and 2 bases, there was a span of 8 bases. The chain's CDR3 is CASSFLGAYEQYF. In DNA form, the CDR3 reads TGTGCCAGCAGTTTCCTAGGGGCCTACGAGCAGTACTTC.

This clonotype showed up just a few times. The chain uses TRBV7-2 and TRBJ1-1, with D tentatively TRBD1 (6 bases). Deletions cut 7 bases from V and 7 bases from J, with 16 bases between. Germline CDR1 reads SGHTA; CDR2 reads FQGNSA. The CDR3 covers 13 residues. The CDR3 sequence is CASTPGGGREAFF. CDR3 nucleotide sequence: TGTGCCAGCACCCCAGGCGGGGGCCGTGAAGCTTTCTTT.

This clonotype was counted a few times. The V call is TRBV20-1, the J call TRBJ1-2; D not resolved. CDR1 and CDR2 (germline): DFQATT, SNEGSKA (reference sequence). V lost 3 bases and J 8 bases, leaving 22 bases between the germline ends. The CDR3 contains 15 residues. The CDR3 coding sequence is TGCAGTGCTAGTCCCGAACGGGAGGGTACGGGAGGCTACACCTTC. Translated, it gives CSASPEREGTGGYTF.